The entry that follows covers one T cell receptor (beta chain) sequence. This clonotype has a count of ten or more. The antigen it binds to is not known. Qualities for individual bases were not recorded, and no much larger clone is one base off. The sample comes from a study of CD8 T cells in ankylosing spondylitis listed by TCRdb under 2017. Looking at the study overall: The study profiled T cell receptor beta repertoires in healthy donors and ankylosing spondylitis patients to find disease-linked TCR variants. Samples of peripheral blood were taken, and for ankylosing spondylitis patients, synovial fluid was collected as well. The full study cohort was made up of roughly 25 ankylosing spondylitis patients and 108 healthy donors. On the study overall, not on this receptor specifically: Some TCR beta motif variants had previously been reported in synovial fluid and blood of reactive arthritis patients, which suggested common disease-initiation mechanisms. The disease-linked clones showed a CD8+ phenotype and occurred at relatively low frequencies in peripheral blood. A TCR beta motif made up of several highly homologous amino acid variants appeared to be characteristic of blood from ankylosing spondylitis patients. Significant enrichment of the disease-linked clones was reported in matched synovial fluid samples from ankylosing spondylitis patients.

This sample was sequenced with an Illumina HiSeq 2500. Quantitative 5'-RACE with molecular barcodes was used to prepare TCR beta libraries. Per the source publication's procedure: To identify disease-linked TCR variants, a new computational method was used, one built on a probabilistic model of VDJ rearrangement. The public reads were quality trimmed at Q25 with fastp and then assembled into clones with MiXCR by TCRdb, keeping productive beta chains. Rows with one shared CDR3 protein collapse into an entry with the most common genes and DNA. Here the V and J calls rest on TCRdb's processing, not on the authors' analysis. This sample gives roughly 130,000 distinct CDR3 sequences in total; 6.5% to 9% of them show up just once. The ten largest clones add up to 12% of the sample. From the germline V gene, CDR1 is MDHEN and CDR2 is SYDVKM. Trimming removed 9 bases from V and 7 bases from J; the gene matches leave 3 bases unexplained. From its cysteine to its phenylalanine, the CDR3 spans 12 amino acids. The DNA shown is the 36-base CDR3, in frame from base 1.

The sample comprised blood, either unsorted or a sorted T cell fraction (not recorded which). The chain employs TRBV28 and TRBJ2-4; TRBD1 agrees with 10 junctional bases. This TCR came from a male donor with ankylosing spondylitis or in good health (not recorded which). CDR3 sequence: CAREDRGNIQYF. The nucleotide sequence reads TGTGCCAGGGAGGACAGGGGGAACATTCAGTACTTC.